Listed below are T cell receptor beta chains from one sample, sequenced in a study of human T cells and chemical hapten exposure. TCRdb reprocessed the RACE reads via MiXCR and lists one record per CDR3 protein. The sample holds 39,000 or so distinct CDR3 sequences, over 3.5% seen once. The sample here was whole blood, taken in connection with sensitization to the hapten diphenylcyclopropenone (DPC). These receptors came from a man aged 45-65 years with alopecia areata. Some clones in this sample may be carry-over from other donors' samples. The CDR3 runs from the conserved cysteine through the conserved F or W. A D gene is named only where the DNA matches it firmly. Rows give clone size only sometimes, using once, few, many, or a class for an expanded clone.

v_call	j_call	d_call	clone_size	cdr3_aa	cdr3_nt
TRBV7-2	TRBJ2-6	TRBD1	many	CASSPGQDPSGANVLTF	TGTGCCAGCAGCCCGGGACAGGACCCCTCTGGGGCCAACGTCCTGACTTTC
TRBV5-4	TRBJ1-1	.	many	CASSPTAGPTEAFF	TGTGCCAGCAGCCCCACGGCCGGGCCCACTGAAGCTTTCTTT
TRBV29-1	TRBJ1-2	TRBD1	few	CSVGDSLGYGYTF	TGCAGCGTTGGGGACAGTCTGGGGTATGGCTACACCTTC
TRBV4-2	TRBJ1-6	.	many	CASSQRTVNSYNSPLHF	TGTGCCAGCAGCCAAAGGACGGTGAACTCCTATAATTCACCCCTCCACTTT
TRBV7-2	TRBJ2-7	.	many	CASSSYPDSSYEQYF	TGTGCCAGCAGCTCATACCCTGACTCTTCCTACGAGCAGTACTTC
TRBV28	TRBJ2-1	TRBD1	many	CASSLRQGWTHNEQFF	TGTGCCAGCAGTTTGCGACAGGGATGGACCCACAATGAGCAGTTCTTC
TRBV4-1	TRBJ2-1	TRBD2	many	CASSRELAGPSSYNEQFF	TGCGCCAGCAGCCGGGAACTAGCGGGCCCCAGCTCCTACAATGAGCAGTTCTTC
TRBV19	TRBJ2-1	.	.	CASSKDGRGYNEQFF	TGTGCCAGTAGTAAAGACGGGAGAGGCTACAATGAGCAGTTCTTC
TRBV28	TRBJ1-2	TRBD1	many	CASRTGGRSYGYTF	TGTGCCAGCAGGACAGGGGGCAGGTCCTATGGCTACACCTTC
TRBV9	TRBJ2-3	TRBD1	many	CASSVTDRVSDTQYF	TGTGCCAGCAGCGTAACGGACAGGGTCTCAGATACGCAGTATTTT
TRBV6-1	TRBJ2-2	.	.	CASNFDRWQNTGELFF	TGTGCCAGCAATTTCGACCGCTGGCAGAACACCGGGGAGCTGTTTTTT
TRBV15	TRBJ2-7	.	few	CATSRGVSSSYEQYF	TGTGCCACCAGCAGAGGGGTTTCAAGCTCCTACGAGCAGTACTTC
TRBV19	TRBJ1-3	.	many	CASSEGVGNTIYF	TGTGCCAGTAGCGAGGGGGTCGGAAACACCATATATTTT
TRBV6-2/TRBV6-3	TRBJ1-5	.	few	CASRKPNQPQHF	TGTGCCAGCAGGAAACCTAATCAGCCCCAGCATTTT
TRBV30	TRBJ1-3	.	few	CAWSVDSNSGNTIYF	TGTGCCTGGAGTGTAGACAGCAACTCTGGAAACACCATATATTTT
TRBV7-6	TRBJ2-3	.	many	CASSSTHRTGYSDTQYF	TGTGCCAGCAGCTCGACCCACAGGACCGGATATTCAGATACGCAGTATTTT
TRBV10-1	TRBJ1-5	.	many	CASRDRLMAQHF	TGCGCCAGCAGGGACCGTCTGATGGCCCAGCATTTT
TRBV29-1	TRBJ1-1	.	many	CSVDGGGMNTEAFF	TGCAGCGTTGACGGGGGGGGGATGAACACTGAAGCTTTCTTT
TRBV5-4	TRBJ1-5	TRBD1	many	CASSLTGGPNQPQHF	TGTGCCAGCAGCTTGACAGGGGGACCCAATCAGCCCCAGCATTTT
TRBV15	TRBJ2-1	.	many	CATSRLGGERTYNEQFF	TGTGCCACCAGCCGTCTCGGAGGAGAACGGACCTACAATGAGCAGTTCTTC
TRBV5-1	TRBJ2-7	.	many	CASSLGDRFYEQYF	TGCGCCAGCAGCTTGGGCGACAGATTCTACGAGCAGTACTTC
TRBV10-2	TRBJ1-1	.	many	CASRFRDTEAFF	TGCGCCAGCAGATTCAGGGATACTGAAGCTTTCTTT
TRBV29-1	TRBJ2-7	TRBD1	many	CSGGTGDYEQYF	TGCAGCGGTGGGACAGGAGACTACGAGCAGTACTTC
TRBV12-3/TRBV12-4	TRBJ1-5	.	few	CASSLGPGWQPQHF	TGTGCCAGCAGTCTTGGCCCCGGATGGCAGCCCCAGCATTTT
TRBV12-3/TRBV12-4	TRBJ1-6	TRBD1	.	CASSKTGGSGSPLHF	TGTGCCAGCAGTAAAACAGGGGGCAGCGGTTCACCCCTCCACTTT
TRBV7-8	TRBJ2-7	.	many	CASRTSDLRVDRQYF	TGTGCCAGCAGGACGTCGGACCTCCGGGTGGATAGGCAGTACTTC
TRBV6-2/TRBV6-3	TRBJ2-7	TRBD2	.	CASSYGGAGTYEQYF	TGTGCCAGCAGTTACGGGGGAGCGGGAACCTACGAGCAGTACTTC